This T cell receptor (beta chain) derives from a study of neoadjuvant anti-PD-1 for oral cavity cancer. The data were produced by immunoSEQ multiplex PCR, yet TCRdb's version contains in-frame clones alone and is incomplete. Counted here are 7,100 or so clones, 60% occurring once; the ten biggest clones make up roughly 6%. General study findings and limits: Higher pretreatment blood Treg/Th17 ratios correlated with higher pretreatment blood and lower post-treatment tumor TCRbeta clonality. Only three patients per response group were TCR-analyzed; validation needed.

In regard to this clone: Its antigen is not known.

These newly diagnosed stage II-IVA oral cavity squamous cell carcinoma patients had no prior systemic or radiation treatment. This CDR3 is built from 13 residues. Germline lookup yields CDR1 GTSNPN and CDR2 SVGIG (reference sequence). Germline trimming cut 3 bases from V and 4 bases from J; bases unmatched to any gene: 1. This chain uses TRBV30 with TRBJ2-2, with 8 bases lining up with TRBD2. The TCR comes from a person aged 35-79 years with oral cavity squamous cell carcinoma. The starting material was tumor tissue, obtained before nivolumab (anti-PD-1) treatment. The CDR3 protein is CAWRGTSTGELFF. The CDR3 DNA follows: TGTGCCTGGAGGGGGACTAGCACCGGGGAGCTGTTTTTT.